This is a list of T cell receptor beta chains from one sample in a study of T cell repertoires in cytomegalovirus infection. Their recognized antigens are unknown. TCRdb fed the reads into MiXCR, producing one record per CDR3 protein. This sample has roughly 130,000 distinct CDR3 sequences, with 20% to 30% found just once. Sequencing was carried out using PBMCs, sequenced either directly or after in vitro stimulation (not recorded which). These receptors came from a human donor in good health (CMV status not recorded). Some clones in this sample may be carry-over from other donors' samples. CDR3s leave out the opening cysteine and the closing phenylalanine or tryptophan. D genes are given only for firm matches.

cdr3_aa	d_call	v_call	cdr3_length
ASRPGTGVEQY	TRBD1	TRBV12-3/TRBV12-4	11
ASSHTGPYEQY	-	TRBV7-2	11
ASSFEQYTEAF	-	TRBV27	11
ASNDRDYEQY	TRBD1	TRBV19	10
ASSHHPGTGEVTEAF	TRBD1	TRBV4-1	15
ASSATGSSYNEQF	TRBD1	TRBV19	13
ASQSGHFNTEAF	-	TRBV12-3/TRBV12-4	12
ASSPIWRDGTDTQY	-	TRBV28	14
ASEPSPGLAGVHEQF	TRBD2	TRBV6-2/TRBV6-3	15
ASSWSGSSYNEQF	TRBD2	TRBV6-2/TRBV6-3	13
ASSSLAEGKLF	-	TRBV7-2	11
ATSRPPGTSGRSQETQY	TRBD2	TRBV15	17
ASSLFRAGNTEAF	-	TRBV12-3/TRBV12-4	13
ASSEGAGGPTDTQY	TRBD2	TRBV2	14
ASSSVTTTLQETQY	-	TRBV6-1	14
ASSPGAGQGGNQPQH	TRBD1	TRBV5-1	15
ASSTLGAGTGDDGYT	TRBD1	TRBV7-9	15
SASLGVANEKLF	-	TRBV20-1	12
ASSSRDRVNYGYT	TRBD1	TRBV7-2	13
ATSDFLTSGRQTPTQY	TRBD2	TRBV24-1	16
ASSEERNQPQH	-	TRBV6-1	11
ASSARDRGRETQY	-	TRBV7-2	13
ASSQEAGAFNEQF	-	TRBV4-2	13
SARDQVGGRNEQF	TRBD2	TRBV20-1	13
ASSLVYGEGQPQH	-	TRBV7-2	13
ASSPRSGPYNEQF	-	TRBV7-2	13
ASSLFGGSANEQF	TRBD2	TRBV27	13
ASSPGENTGELF	-	TRBV5-1	12
ASSYSWTGPPSLYNEQF	-	TRBV6-2/TRBV6-3	17
ASSIAGTSGASTDTQY	TRBD2	TRBV19	16
ASSFAENYGYT	-	TRBV13	11
ASSHYRLGQVSYEQY	-	TRBV4-1	15
ASTDRGGYT	-	TRBV6-8	9
ASGRDRNSEQY	TRBD1	TRBV12-3/TRBV12-4	11
ASSYSTSGGYGYT	-	TRBV6-5	13
ATSSGDTDTQY	TRBD2	TRBV24-1	11
ASRILSGNTIY	-	TRBV12-3/TRBV12-4	11
ASSPTGGLHNEQF	TRBD1	TRBV7-9	13
ASSDGRTTDTQY	-	TRBV5-1	12
ASGLTSEQY	-	TRBV12-5	9
ASRSPGGAGELF	-	TRBV28	12
ASSPRTSGEQF	TRBD2	TRBV19	11
ASRRPGTANYGYT	TRBD1	TRBV4-1	13
ASSQEVAAGNTIY	-	TRBV4-3	13
SAGTGGSQPQH	TRBD1	TRBV20-1	11
ASSLGAGAAYEQY	-	TRBV7-8	13
ASSFGGLAGEYNEQF	TRBD2	TRBV5-1	15
ASYPGQVYYSNQPQH	TRBD1	TRBV19	15
ASSQMRLQETQY	-	TRBV3-1	12
ASSLVSSALGPGANVLT	-	TRBV7-9	17
ASSLVREALYEQY	TRBD2	TRBV7-2	13
ASSYTSGRVQRHEQY	TRBD2	TRBV7-8	15